These 7 T cell receptor beta chains share one sample of origin, sequenced in a study of T cell repertoires in cytomegalovirus infection. These receptors' targets are unknown. TCRdb reprocessed the reads via MiXCR and lists one record per CDR3 protein. The sample gives a few hundred thousand distinct CDR3 sequences, about 42% of which show up once; just under 45% is in the top ten. The source was cultured PBMCs, collected from culture after CMV antigen stimulation. The receptor source for this set is a human donor in good health (CMV status not recorded). Some clones in this sample may be carry-over from other donors' samples.

This clonotype has just a few counts. The chain uses TRBV7-2 and TRBJ2-7; 15 bases align to TRBD2. The V gene end was trimmed by 3 bases and the J gene end by 6 bases; junction bases not matched to a gene: 9. This CDR3 comprises 17 residues. Germline V gene lookup returns CDR1 SGHTA and CDR2 FQGNSA. CDR3 bases: TGTGCCAGCAGCTTCGCCCCGGGACTAGCGGGGGGAGGCGAGCAGTACTTC. Protein: CASSFAPGLAGGGEQYF.

The chain joins TRBV4-3 to TRBJ1-3; 7 positions agree with TRBD1. With 1 base clipped from V and 3 bases from J, the junction kept 3 bases outside the gene matches. In germline, CDR1 is LGHNA, CDR2 YSLEER. This CDR3 is 15 amino acids long. CDR3 region: CASSQARGFGNTIYF. For the CDR3, the DNA is TGCGCCAGCAGCCAAGCCAGGGGGTTTGGAAACACCATATATTTT.

V usage is TRBV5-1 and J usage is TRBJ1-1; D gene uncertain. CDR3 size: 13 residues. Per germline, CDR1 SGHRS and CDR2 YFSETQ. Trimming shortened V by 6 bases and J by 0 bases, and 9 bases separated the two germline ends. In DNA form, the CDR3 reads TGCGCCAGCACGGGTAACATGAACACTGAAGCTTTCTTT. It codes for CASTGNMNTEAFF.

This rearrangement joins TRBV2 to TRBJ2-7; no definite D call. CDR3 length: 13 residues. CDR1 SNHLY and CDR2 FYNNEI come from the germline V gene. Trimming left V 8 bases short and J 0 bases short, with 11 bases between. The CDR3 DNA reads as TGTGCCAGCCGAGTTATAGGCTCCTACGAGCAGTACTTC. Protein product: CASRVIGSYEQYF.

The table lists this clonotype with a few counts. The chain combines TRBV7-8 with TRBJ2-3, with D tentatively TRBD1 or TRBD2 (5 bases each). This CDR3 spans 17 amino acids. Germline CDR1 and CDR2: SGHVS and FQNEAQ. The germline V and J ends were trimmed by 1 base and 2 bases, with 16 bases remaining between them. CDR3 residues: CASSLVGTHGITDTQYF. The CDR3 bases are TGTGCCAGCAGCTTAGTGGGGACCCATGGAATCACAGATACGCAGTATTTT.

This clonotype was recorded a few times. The chain couples TRBV7-8 to TRBJ2-7; 14 bases map to TRBD2. Germline lookup yields CDR1 SGHVS and CDR2 FQNEAQ. The junction had 2 bases not matched to a gene; V was cut back by 3 bases and J by 1 base. The CDR3 consists of 16 residues. The CDR3 DNA sequence: TGTGCCAGCAGCTTGGGACTAGCGGGGGTTTCCTACGAGCAGTACTTC. Amino acid sequence: CASSLGLAGVSYEQYF.

This clonotype was detected once. J is TRBJ2-2 and V is TRBV19, with no clear D. This CDR3 is 11 amino acids long. Trimming cost V 7 bases and J 7 bases, with 7 bases left between them. Germline V lookup: CDR1 LNHDA, CDR2 SQIVND (reference sequence). CDR3 sequence reads: CASMLGGELFF. CDR3 sequence (DNA): TGTGCCAGTATGCTAGGCGGGGAGCTGTTTTTT.